This is a list of T cell receptor beta chains from one sample in a study of vaccination and CD4 T cells after COVID-19. TCRdb re-called the PCR reads with MiXCR, one entry per CDR3 protein. The sample gives 20,000 to 30,000 distinct CDR3 sequences, roughly 40% of which show up once; about 11% is in the top ten. The antigens of these receptors remain unknown. The specimen sequenced was CD4+ T cells from blood, cultured in vitro. Every receptor here comes from a human donor who had recovered from COVID-19. Both conserved end residues are part of each CDR3. Each record gives: V gene, D gene, J gene, clone size, CDR3 DNA, CDR3 protein. A D gene is named only where the DNA matches it firmly. Some rows have no size entry. The others give once, few or many, or a class for an expanded clone.

V gene: TRBV6-5; D gene: NA; J gene: TRBJ1-5; clone size: few; CDR3 DNA: TGTGCCAGCAGTTACTCGACGAATAGCAATCAGCCCCAGCATTTT; CDR3 protein: CASSYSTNSNQPQHF
V gene: TRBV4-3; D gene: NA; J gene: TRBJ2-3; clone size: once; CDR3 DNA: TGCGCCAGCAGCCAAGATACGGGGAGTGGAGATACGCAGTATTTT; CDR3 protein: CASSQDTGSGDTQYF
V gene: TRBV7-9; D gene: NA; J gene: TRBJ2-1; clone size: few; CDR3 DNA: TGTGCCAGCAGCCGTTCCGGGCGGGGCTGGGGTAACAATGAGCAGTTCTTC; CDR3 protein: CASSRSGRGWGNNEQFF
V gene: TRBV4-1; D gene: TRBD2; J gene: TRBJ2-5; clone size: NA; CDR3 DNA: TGCGCCAGCAGCCACGGACTAGCGGGGGGGCTTGGGGTGGAGACCCAGTACTTC; CDR3 protein: CASSHGLAGGLGVETQYF
V gene: TRBV12-3/TRBV12-4; D gene: NA; J gene: TRBJ2-1; clone size: NA; CDR3 DNA: TGTGCCAGCAGTACTCAGGGGAATGAGCAGTTCTTC; CDR3 protein: CASSTQGNEQFF
V gene: TRBV10-3; D gene: NA; J gene: TRBJ1-1; clone size: few; CDR3 DNA: TGTGCCATCAGTGATTGGGGGGTAACGACTGAAGCTTTCTTT; CDR3 protein: CAISDWGVTTEAFF
V gene: TRBV11-1; D gene: NA; J gene: TRBJ2-1; clone size: NA; CDR3 DNA: TGTGCCAGCAGCCCAGGCGGGACAGTTGACAATGAGCAGTTCTTC; CDR3 protein: CASSPGGTVDNEQFF
V gene: TRBV4-2; D gene: TRBD2; J gene: TRBJ2-7; clone size: NA; CDR3 DNA: TGTGCCAGCAGCCAAGAACGGGGCGGGGGGGCCCCCGAGCAGTACTTC; CDR3 protein: CASSQERGGGAPEQYF
V gene: TRBV7-3; D gene: NA; J gene: TRBJ1-6; clone size: NA; CDR3 DNA: TGTGCCAGCAGCCCTTCAGTTAATTCACCCCTCCACTTT; CDR3 protein: CASSPSVNSPLHF
V gene: TRBV29-1; D gene: NA; J gene: TRBJ1-1; clone size: NA; CDR3 DNA: TGCAGCGTTGAAGGGGCTTTCTTT; CDR3 protein: CSVEGAFF
V gene: TRBV5-1; D gene: NA; J gene: TRBJ2-5; clone size: few; CDR3 DNA: TGCGCCAGCAGCGGGGAGGCGAAAGAGACCCAGTACTTC; CDR3 protein: CASSGEAKETQYF
V gene: TRBV7-2; D gene: NA; J gene: TRBJ2-3; clone size: once; CDR3 DNA: TGTGCCAGCAGCTTGGGACTGCCAGATACGCAGTATTTT; CDR3 protein: CASSLGLPDTQYF
V gene: TRBV30; D gene: NA; J gene: TRBJ1-1; clone size: NA; CDR3 DNA: TGTGCCTGGAGTGTGGGAGACAGCACTGAAGCTTTCTTT; CDR3 protein: CAWSVGDSTEAFF
V gene: TRBV2; D gene: TRBD2; J gene: TRBJ2-1; clone size: NA; CDR3 DNA: TGTGCCAGCAGTGATTCGAGTAGCGGGAACTACAATGAGCAGTTCTTC; CDR3 protein: CASSDSSSGNYNEQFF
V gene: TRBV11-2; D gene: NA; J gene: TRBJ2-7; clone size: NA; CDR3 DNA: TGTGCCAGCAGCTTAGATGGGGGGGCAGGGGCAGGAGAGCAGTACTTC; CDR3 protein: CASSLDGGAGAGEQYF
V gene: TRBV7-9; D gene: NA; J gene: TRBJ2-3; clone size: NA; CDR3 DNA: TGTGCCAGCAGTTCGCAGGGAAGGTTGAATAAAGATACGCAGTATTTT; CDR3 protein: CASSSQGRLNKDTQYF
V gene: TRBV27; D gene: TRBD1; J gene: TRBJ1-3; clone size: NA; CDR3 DNA: TGTGCCAGCAGGCGTACCGGGACAGGGATAGTCGGTGGAAACACCATATATTTT; CDR3 protein: CASRRTGTGIVGGNTIYF
V gene: TRBV6-1; D gene: TRBD2; J gene: TRBJ2-3; clone size: few; CDR3 DNA: TGTGCCACCAAAGCTAGCGGGAGGGGGGTTTCTACAGATCAAACATCCACAGATACGCAGTATTTT; CDR3 protein: CATKASGRGVSTDQTSTDTQYF
V gene: TRBV18; D gene: NA; J gene: TRBJ1-3; clone size: NA; CDR3 DNA: TGTGCCAGCTCACTGGACTCTGGAAACACCATATATTTT; CDR3 protein: CASSLDSGNTIYF
V gene: TRBV5-1; D gene: TRBD1; J gene: TRBJ1-3; clone size: NA; CDR3 DNA: TGCGCCAGCAGCCCTACAGGGGCAGAAGGAAACACCATATATTTT; CDR3 protein: CASSPTGAEGNTIYF
V gene: TRBV20-1; D gene: TRBD1; J gene: TRBJ2-3; clone size: NA; CDR3 DNA: TGCAGTGCTAGCGGGGGTTCGGGACAGGGAATCACAGATACGCAGTATTTT; CDR3 protein: CSASGGSGQGITDTQYF
V gene: TRBV18; D gene: NA; J gene: TRBJ2-1; clone size: once; CDR3 DNA: TGTGCCAGCTCACCAATGGGACGGGACTACAATGAGCAGTTCTTC; CDR3 protein: CASSPMGRDYNEQFF
V gene: TRBV20-1; D gene: NA; J gene: TRBJ2-5; clone size: NA; CDR3 DNA: TGCAGTGCCGCGGACGGGAAAGAGACCCAGTACTTC; CDR3 protein: CSAADGKETQYF
V gene: TRBV20-1; D gene: TRBD1; J gene: TRBJ2-5; clone size: few; CDR3 DNA: TGCAGTGCGGGGACAGCAGGGTTGGAGACCCAGTACTTC; CDR3 protein: CSAGTAGLETQYF
V gene: TRBV19; D gene: TRBD1; J gene: TRBJ2-2; clone size: NA; CDR3 DNA: TGTGCCAGTAGTATAACGAGGGGGCAAGCGAACACCGGGGAGCTGTTTTTT; CDR3 protein: CASSITRGQANTGELFF
V gene: TRBV2; D gene: NA; J gene: TRBJ1-2; clone size: NA; CDR3 DNA: TGTGCCAGCAGAGTGGGGGGGTCCTATGGCTACACCTTC; CDR3 protein: CASRVGGSYGYTF
V gene: TRBV28; D gene: NA; J gene: TRBJ1-1; clone size: NA; CDR3 DNA: TGTGCCAGCAGTCCCCCGGTAGGCACTGAAGCTTTCTTT; CDR3 protein: CASSPPVGTEAFF
V gene: TRBV20-1; D gene: TRBD1; J gene: TRBJ2-7; clone size: NA; CDR3 DNA: TGCAGTGCTAGAGGGGGGACAGGGGGATACAAGCAGTACTTC; CDR3 protein: CSARGGTGGYKQYF
V gene: TRBV6-1; D gene: TRBD2; J gene: TRBJ2-1; clone size: NA; CDR3 DNA: TGTGCCAGCAGGCTACCTGGGGGGGGTGAAAATGAGCAGTTCTTC; CDR3 protein: CASRLPGGGENEQFF
V gene: TRBV11-2; D gene: NA; J gene: TRBJ2-5; clone size: few; CDR3 DNA: TGTGCCAGCAGCTTAGAAGCGGAGGGGACCCAGTACTTC; CDR3 protein: CASSLEAEGTQYF
V gene: TRBV6-2/TRBV6-3; D gene: NA; J gene: TRBJ1-1; clone size: few; CDR3 DNA: TGTGCCAGCAGGGTGGGCTCCGGTATTCGTTCGGATGTGGGCACTGAAGCTTTCTTT; CDR3 protein: CASRVGSGIRSDVGTEAFF
V gene: TRBV28; D gene: NA; J gene: TRBJ2-2; clone size: few; CDR3 DNA: TGTGCCAGCAGTTTAAACACCGGGGAGCTGTTTTTT; CDR3 protein: CASSLNTGELFF
V gene: TRBV11-3; D gene: TRBD2; J gene: TRBJ2-3; clone size: NA; CDR3 DNA: TGTGCCAGCAGCTTACGGGGAGGGACGCTCGGTGGTACGCAGTATTTT; CDR3 protein: CASSLRGGTLGGTQYF
V gene: TRBV24-1; D gene: TRBD1; J gene: TRBJ2-6; clone size: NA; CDR3 DNA: TGTGCCACCAGTGCAAACCCAGGGGGCAGCAACGTCCTGACTTTC; CDR3 protein: CATSANPGGSNVLTF
V gene: TRBV5-4; D gene: NA; J gene: TRBJ1-2; clone size: few; CDR3 DNA: TGTGCCAGCACCTCAGGGATGTATGGCTACACCTTC; CDR3 protein: CASTSGMYGYTF
V gene: TRBV19; D gene: NA; J gene: TRBJ1-1; clone size: once; CDR3 DNA: TGTGCCAGTAGTATCCGGGCAGTGGCTGAAGCTTTCTTT; CDR3 protein: CASSIRAVAEAFF
V gene: TRBV20-1; D gene: TRBD1; J gene: TRBJ1-2; clone size: few; CDR3 DNA: TGCAGTGCTACCGGGACGGAGGGGGCGGATGGCTACACCTTC; CDR3 protein: CSATGTEGADGYTF
V gene: TRBV5-1; D gene: NA; J gene: TRBJ2-6; clone size: NA; CDR3 DNA: TGCGCCAGCAGCTGGGAACGGTCTGGGGCCAACGTCCTGACTTTC; CDR3 protein: CASSWERSGANVLTF
V gene: TRBV6-1; D gene: NA; J gene: TRBJ1-5; clone size: few; CDR3 DNA: TGTGCCAGCAGTGAATGGGGACGGGGTGGTGGTGTATATAGCAATCAGCCCCAGCATTTT; CDR3 protein: CASSEWGRGGGVYSNQPQHF
V gene: TRBV7-9; D gene: TRBD2; J gene: TRBJ2-3; clone size: few; CDR3 DNA: TGTGCCAGCAGCTCAAGAGCGGCTAGCGGGGGGGCCGGTGGAGATACGCAGTATTTT; CDR3 protein: CASSSRAASGGAGGDTQYF
V gene: TRBV12-3/TRBV12-4; D gene: NA; J gene: TRBJ2-5; clone size: NA; CDR3 DNA: TGTGCCAGCACACACAGGGTTTCGGAGACCCAGTACTTC; CDR3 protein: CASTHRVSETQYF
V gene: TRBV20-1; D gene: NA; J gene: TRBJ2-6; clone size: NA; CDR3 DNA: TGCAGTGCTAGCCCGGGACCAGCTGGGGCCAACGTCCTGACTTTC; CDR3 protein: CSASPGPAGANVLTF
V gene: TRBV12-3/TRBV12-4; D gene: NA; J gene: TRBJ1-1; clone size: NA; CDR3 DNA: TGTGCCAGCAGTCCTCAGAATCCGGGCCCACTGAGGGGCACTGAAGCTTTCTTT; CDR3 protein: CASSPQNPGPLRGTEAFF
V gene: TRBV7-2; D gene: NA; J gene: TRBJ2-5; clone size: few; CDR3 DNA: TGTGCCAGCAGCTTTAGACGGGGACCAGAGACCCAGTACTTC; CDR3 protein: CASSFRRGPETQYF